A single sample gave rise to the 27 T cell receptor beta chains below, sequenced in a study of blood T cell repertoires in COVID-19. TCRdb's table, derived via immunoSEQ multiplex PCR, lists solely in-frame clones and lacks some. Here the sample spans around 180,000 clones, around 86% being singletons. The material sequenced was peripheral blood. All receptors come from a woman aged 25-40 years with active or convalescent COVID-19.

The CDR3: CASSLGTLPFF. The CDR3 coding sequence is TGTGCCAGCAGTTTAGGTACTCTCCCCTTCTTT. The V gene is TRBV12-3 or TRBV12-4, the J gene TRBJ1-1; D is unresolved. V was clipped by 1 base and J by 14 bases, with 11 bases between them. There are 11 residues in the CDR3.

J is TRBJ1-2 and V is TRBV30; D remains ambiguous. Germline values: CDR1 GTSNPN, CDR2 SVGIG (reference sequence). The CDR3 covers 13 residues. V was trimmed by 1 base and J by 5 bases, leaving 11 bases between them. In nucleotides, the CDR3 is TGTGCCTGGAGTGCGGGGTCGACGTATGGCTACACCTTC. Protein product: CAWSAGSTYGYTF.

For the CDR3, the DNA is TGTGCCTGGAGTTCGGGTTTTGACTATGGCTACACCTTC. Translated: CAWSSGFDYGYTF. The rearrangement joins TRBV30 to TRBJ1-2; D remains unclear. V lost 2 bases to trimming and J lost 3 bases, with 10 bases between them. Germline CDR1 GTSNPN, CDR2 SVGIG (reference sequence). The CDR3 extends over 13 amino acids.

V gene TRBV7-2 combines with J gene TRBJ1-2; TRBD1 is a possible D gene (5 bases). This CDR3 is built from 14 residues. Germline CDR1 SGHTA, CDR2 FQGNSA. Trimming stripped 5 bases from V and 7 bases from J, with 17 bases between. This CDR3 is CASSPGHDALGYTF. CDR3 DNA sequence: TGTGCCAGCAGCCCAGGACATGATGCCCTTGGCTACACCTTC.

This chain links TRBV6-1 with TRBJ2-1, with D perhaps TRBD2 (5 bases). V was trimmed by 2 bases and J by 4 bases, leaving 12 bases between them. This CDR3 is built from 15 residues. In germline, CDR1 is MNHNS, CDR2 SASEGT. CDR3 region: CASSEMERLYNEQFF. The CDR3 nucleotides read TGTGCCAGCAGTGAAATGGAGCGGCTTTACAATGAGCAGTTCTTC.

The genes are TRBV7-9 and TRBJ1-5, with D possibly being TRBD1 (6 bases). The CDR3 totals 13 residues. Per the germline V gene, CDR1 is SEHNR and CDR2 is FQNEAQ (reference sequence). Trimming shortened V by 4 bases and J by 3 bases, and 7 bases separated the two germline ends. CDR3 sequence reads: CASSSGANQPQHF. The CDR3 DNA sequence: TGTGCCAGCAGCTCAGGGGCCAATCAGCCCCAGCATTTT. The variable domain in full, completed from reference TRBV7-9 and TRBJ1-5, reads DTGVSQNPRHKITKRGQNVTFRCDPISEHNRLYWYRQTLGQGPEFLTYFQNEAQLEKSRLLSDRFSAERPKGSFSTLEIQRTEQGDSAMYLCASSSGANQPQHFGDGTRLSIL.

The J gene is TRBJ2-5, the V gene TRBV27, with 12 bases that match TRBD1. The CDR3 runs 16 residues. Germline V lookup: CDR1 MNHEY, CDR2 SMNVEV (reference sequence). V shed 4 bases, J shed 4 bases, and the junction held 7 bases outside the gene matches. The CDR3, as DNA: TGTGCCAGCAGTTCCCGGGACAGGGGGCTCTCAGAGACCCAGTACTTC. Translation gives CASSSRDRGLSETQYF.

The genes are TRBV11-2 and TRBJ1-1; D might be TRBD1 (5 bases). With 3 bases removed from V and 3 bases from J, the gap between germline ends came to 11 bases. Germline CDR1 and CDR2: SGHAT and FQNNGV. This CDR3 comprises 14 residues. The DNA for the CDR3 is TGTGCCAGCAGCTTGTTTCTAGGGGACACTGAAGCTTTCTTT. Its translation is CASSLFLGDTEAFF.

Turning to this clone: The junction departs from germline at one end; a sequencing error may be responsible. The CDR3 is CASSLSTGELFF. The CDR3 DNA reads as TGTGCCAGCAGCTTGTCGACCGGGGAGCTGTTTTTT. The J gene is TRBJ2-2, the V gene TRBV5-1, with D unclear. The length of the CDR3 is 12 residues. Germline V gene data show CDR1 as SGHRS and CDR2 as YFSETQ.

The chain combines TRBV6-5 with TRBJ2-7, with D unclear. Germline V lookup: CDR1 MNHEY, CDR2 SVGAGI. Trimming shortened V by 2 bases and J by 1 base, and 6 bases separated the two germline ends. The CDR3 runs to 13 residues. CDR3 sequence: CASSYGASYEQYF. In DNA form, the CDR3 reads TGTGCCAGCAGTTACGGAGCGTCCTACGAGCAGTACTTC.

The chain employs TRBV28 and TRBJ1-5; D might be TRBD1 (6 bases). The V gene's germline CDR1 is MDHEN and CDR2 SYDVKM. The CDR3 runs 15 residues. V lost 3 bases and J lost 4, with 13 bases in between. The CDR3 DNA sequence: TGTGCCAGCAGTTTCCAAGGCGGACAGAATCAGCCCCAGCATTTT. Amino acid sequence: CASSFQGGQNQPQHF.

The chain recombines TRBV5-1 with TRBJ1-4; D might be TRBD1 (6 bases). CDR1 SGHRS and CDR2 YFSETQ come from the germline V gene. V was clipped by 4 bases and J by 6 bases, with 16 bases between them. The CDR3 totals 15 residues. CDR3 in DNA: TGCGCCAGCAGCCCCGGAGGGGGGGGTCATGAAAAACTGTTTTTT. Translation: CASSPGGGGHEKLFF. The entire variable domain, with the rest obtained from reference TRBV5-1 and TRBJ1-4, is as follows: KAGVTQTPRYLIKTRGQQVTLSCSPISGHRSVSWYQQTPGQGLQFLFEYFSETQRNKGNFPGRFSGRQFSNSRSEMNVSTLELGDSALYLCASSPGGGGHEKLFFGSGTQLSVL.

The chain carries TRBV10-2 and TRBJ2-5, with D possibly matching TRBD1 (5 bases). Trimming shortened V by 6 bases and J by 4 bases, and 12 bases separated the two germline ends. Germline CDR1 WSHSY, CDR2 SAAADI. The CDR3 has 13 residues. Here the CDR3 DNA reads TGCGCCAGCAGCGACAGCAGAAGAGAGACCCAGTACTTC. As protein: CASSDSRRETQYF.

V usage is TRBV5-6 and J usage is TRBJ1-2; possible D gene TRBD1, 6 bases. The CDR3 totals 12 residues. The germline gives CDR1 SGHDT, CDR2 YYEEEE. The ends were cut back, 7 bases at V and 4 bases at J, with 11 bases in the middle. As DNA, the CDR3 is TGTGCCAGCTCGGACAGTTTCTATGGCTACACCTTC. It encodes CASSDSFYGYTF.

This rearrangement joins TRBV5-4 to TRBJ2-1; D is unresolved. Germline CDR1 is SGHNT and CDR2 is YYREEE (reference sequence). The CDR3 consists of 15 residues. Trimming shortened V by 2 bases and J by 0 bases, and 9 bases separated the two germline ends. The CDR3: CASSFMWSSYNEQFF. In nucleotides, the CDR3 is TGTGCCAGCAGCTTTATGTGGAGCTCCTACAATGAGCAGTTCTTC. Filled out from reference TRBV5-4 and TRBJ2-1, the complete variable domain reads ETGVTQSPTHLIKTRGQQVTLRCSSQSGHNTVSWYQQALGQGPQFIFQYYREEENGRGNFPPRFSGLQFPNYSSELNVNALELDDSALYLCASSFMWSSYNEQFFGPGTRLTVL.

J is TRBJ2-3 and V is TRBV6-5, with D perhaps matching TRBD1 (6 bases). The germline V gene has CDR1 MNHEY and CDR2 SVGAGI. V shed 1 base and J shed 7 bases, with 18 bases lying between them. This CDR3 region has 16 residues. The CDR3 is CASSYFSGTRGHTQYF. CDR3 bases: TGTGCCAGCAGTTACTTTTCCGGGACAAGGGGCCATACGCAGTATTTT.

The CDR3 sequence: CASHARDYSSGNTIYF. Here the CDR3 DNA reads TGCGCCAGCCACGCGCGGGACTACAGCTCTGGAAACACCATATATTTT. The genes are TRBV10-2 and TRBJ1-3; the D gene is possibly TRBD1 (5 bases). This CDR3 spans 16 amino acids. Looked up from germline, CDR1 is WSHSY and CDR2 is SAAADI. V lost 8 bases and J lost 0, with 17 bases in between.

V and J are TRBV2 and TRBJ2-7, with D perhaps TRBD1 (6 bases). Between the trimmed V and J ends, which lost 3 bases and 5 bases, there was a span of 14 bases. There are 14 residues in the CDR3. Germline V gene data show CDR1 as SNHLY and CDR2 as FYNNEI. CDR3 nucleotide sequence: TGTGCCAGCAGTGACACAAATCGGGACAACGAGCAGTACTTC. Its translation is CASSDTNRDNEQYF.

The chain couples TRBV18 to TRBJ2-3; 7 nucleotides line up with TRBD2. Germline CDR1 is KGHSH and CDR2 is LQKENI. The CDR3 sequence is 16 residues long. J gave up 2 bases and V 6 bases, and 11 bases lay outside the gene matches. The CDR3 DNA follows: TGTGCCAGCTCCTTCGGACTAGAGTGGCTCACAGATACGCAGTATTTT. As protein: CASSFGLEWLTDTQYF. Complete variable domain (other parts from reference TRBV18 and TRBJ2-3): NAGVMQNPRHLVRRRGQEARLRCSPMKGHSHVYWYRQLPEEGLKFMVYLQKENIIDESGMPKERFSAEFPKEGPSILRIQQVVRGDSAAYFCASSFGLEWLTDTQYFGPGTRLTVL.

This chain connects TRBV19 to TRBJ1-5, with D possibly TRBD1 on 6 matching bases. This CDR3 comprises 15 residues. CDR1 LNHDA and CDR2 SQIVND come from the germline V gene (reference sequence). V was clipped by 3 bases and J by 3 bases, with 12 bases between them. CDR3 nucleotides: TGTGCCAGTAGTATCGGCCAGGGGATCAATCAGCCCCAGCATTTT. This encodes CASSIGQGINQPQHF.

This chain links TRBV6-5 with TRBJ1-4; D gene unclear. This CDR3 spans 14 amino acids. The V gene's germline CDR1 is MNHEY and CDR2 SVGAGI. V lost 4 bases, J lost 6 bases, and 12 bases lay in between. The CDR3 DNA sequence: TGTGCCAGCAGTTCCATAACCGGGGATGAAAAACTGTTTTTT. It yields the protein CASSSITGDEKLFF.

The chain employs TRBV9 and TRBJ1-1; D remains ambiguous. The CDR3 loop spans 14 amino acids. Germline lookup yields CDR1 SGDLS and CDR2 YYNGEE. Trimming removed 0 bases from V and 5 bases from J, with 11 bases in between. CDR3 DNA sequence: TGTGCCAGCAGCGTAGCTGGAGGGAGTACTGAAGCTTTCTTT. Its translation: CASSVAGGSTEAFF.

J is TRBJ2-7 and V is TRBV15, with D uncertain. V lost 5 bases, J lost 2 bases, and 10 bases lay in between. CDR1 and CDR2 (germline): LNHNV, YYDKDF (reference sequence). This CDR3 spans 13 amino acids. Written as DNA, the CDR3 is TGTGCCACCAGCTCCGAGGAAACCTACGAGCAGTACTTC. Protein: CATSSEETYEQYF.

This clone appeared a single time. The rearrangement uses TRBV19 and TRBJ2-3; 8 positions match TRBD1. J lost 0 bases, V lost 8 bases, and 7 bases had no gene match. The CDR3 length is 15 residues. CDR1 and CDR2 (germline): LNHDA, SQIVND (reference sequence). CDR3 in amino acids: CASCPWTGSTDTQYF. The CDR3 region has the DNA TGTGCCAGTTGTCCTTGGACAGGGAGCACAGATACGCAGTATTTT.

The rearrangement joins TRBV6-5 to TRBJ2-7; 7 bases align to TRBD1. Germline V gene sequence: CDR1 MNHEY, CDR2 SVGAGI. Trimming took 3 bases from V and 2 from J; bases not matched to a gene: 4. The CDR3 has 14 amino acids. The CDR3 protein is CASSYGTDTYEQYF. The CDR3 nucleotides read TGTGCCAGCAGTTATGGGACAGACACCTACGAGCAGTACTTC.

The chain recombines TRBV28 with TRBJ1-4, with 7 nucleotides matching TRBD1. The CDR3 contains 15 residues. Germline V gene data show CDR1 as MDHEN and CDR2 as SYDVKM. The J segment lost 4 bases and the V segment lost 9 bases, leaving 11 bases of the junction unmatched. CDR3 protein: CASWRGTAYNEKLFF. The CDR3 DNA sequence: TGTGCCAGTTGGAGGGGGACAGCCTATAATGAAAAACTGTTTTTT.

The CDR3 sequence is CASSWDRGVYEQYF. The DNA for the CDR3 is TGTGCCAGCAGTTGGGACAGGGGGGTCTACGAGCAGTACTTC. The J gene is TRBJ2-7, the V gene TRBV6-5; TRBD1 matches 11 bases. CDR1 and CDR2 (germline): MNHEY, SVGAGI. The V segment lost 4 bases and the J segment 3 bases; nucleotides outside the gene matches: 2. The CDR3 has 14 residues.